The 23 T cell receptor beta chains below were found in one sample sequenced in a study of blood T cell repertoires in COVID-19. Method: immunoSEQ multiplex PCR; TCRdb's copy keeps in-frame clones and lacks some. The sample lists over 400,000 clones; approximately 85% were seen once. The specimen was peripheral blood. The receptor set was obtained from a human donor in a cohort sampled during active COVID-19.

This chain joins TRBV5-6 and TRBJ2-7; tentatively, D is TRBD2 (6 bases). The CDR3 length is 15 residues. The germline V gene has CDR1 SGHDT and CDR2 YYEEEE. V lost 5 bases, J lost 3 bases, and 18 bases lay in between. The CDR3 is CASSRFDGGSYEQYF. CDR3 coding DNA: TGTGCCAGCAGTAGATTTGATGGGGGGAGCTACGAGCAGTACTTC.

This clone was picked up one time. J is TRBJ1-1 and V is TRBV7-3; 9 nucleotides line up with TRBD1. Germline CDR1 is SGHTA and CDR2 is FQGTGA. With 4 bases clipped from V and 0 bases from J, the junction kept 18 bases outside the gene matches. The CDR3 totals 20 residues. The CDR3 spells CASSYKGYGQGPLLNTEAFF. In DNA form, the CDR3 reads TGTGCCAGCAGCTACAAAGGTTACGGACAGGGGCCCTTGTTGAACACTGAAGCTTTCTTT.

V gene TRBV5-1 combines with J gene TRBJ2-1; D is unresolved. The CDR3 loop spans 15 amino acids. From germline, CDR1 is SGHRS and CDR2 YFSETQ. Trimming cost V 2 bases and J 3 bases, with 12 bases left between them. For the CDR3, the DNA is TGCGCCAGCAGCTTTAGAGGTGTTGTCTACAATGAGCAGTTCTTC. Translating it yields CASSFRGVVYNEQFF.

The chain has TRBV28 and TRBJ2-7; 8 nucleotides align to TRBD1. CDR1 and CDR2 from the germline V gene are MDHEN and SYDVKM. Trimming removed 2 bases from V and 5 bases from J; junction bases left unmatched: 5. CDR3 size: 14 residues. This chain's CDR3 is CASSLPDRGHEQYF. CDR3 nucleotide sequence: TGTGCCAGCAGTTTACCCGACAGGGGCCACGAGCAGTACTTC.

The chain combines TRBV10-1 with TRBJ1-1; D is undetermined. This CDR3 has 13 residues. Germline CDR1 and CDR2: WNHNN and SYGVQD (reference sequence). V lost 3 bases to trimming and J lost 0 bases, with 5 bases between them. The CDR3 bases are TGCGCCAGCAGTGATCAGATGAACACTGAAGCTTTCTTT. Its translation: CASSDQMNTEAFF.

This sequence joins TRBV7-2 and TRBJ2-7; D unresolved. V lost 4 bases and J lost 0, with 16 bases in between. Per the germline V gene, CDR1 is SGHTA and CDR2 is FQGNSA. This CDR3 region has 16 residues. CDR3 amino acids: CASSYKRRGNSYEQYF. In nucleotides, the CDR3 is TGTGCCAGCAGCTACAAGCGACGCGGCAACTCCTACGAGCAGTACTTC. The full variable domain, completed using reference TRBV7-2 and TRBJ2-7, is GAGVSQSPSNKVTEKGKDVELRCDPISGHTALYWYRQSLGQGLEFLIYFQGNSAPDKSGLPSDRFSAERTGGSVSTLTIQRTQQEDSAVYLCASSYKRRGNSYEQYFGPGTRLTVT.

The chain links TRBV12-3 or TRBV12-4 to TRBJ2-7; D remains ambiguous. V lost 6 bases, J lost 4 bases, and 13 bases lay in between. The CDR3 covers 13 residues. The CDR3 spells CASSRFPLYEQYF. DNA for the CDR3: TGTGCCAGCAGCCGATTTCCCCTATACGAGCAGTACTTC.

This chain links TRBV30 with TRBJ2-7; D might be TRBD1 (5 bases). Germline values: CDR1 GTSNPN, CDR2 SVGIG (reference sequence). The CDR3 sequence is 13 residues long. The V end was cut by 0 bases, the J end by 4 bases, with 10 bases between. The CDR3 sequence: CAWSVGVVYEQYF. In DNA, the CDR3 is TGTGCCTGGAGTGTAGGGGTAGTTTACGAGCAGTACTTC. Using reference TRBV30 and TRBJ2-7 for the parts outside the CDR3, the full variable domain is SQTIHQWPATLVQPVGSPLSLECTVEGTSNPNLYWYRQAAGRGLQLLFYSVGIGQISSEVPQNLSASRPQDRQFILSSKKLLLSDSGFYLCAWSVGVVYEQYFGPGTRLTVT.

The chain recombines TRBV30 with TRBJ1-1, with 8 positions matching TRBD1. CDR1 is GTSNPN, CDR2 SVGIG, per germline (reference sequence). Germline trimming cut 1 base from V and 3 bases from J; bases unmatched to any gene: 1. The CDR3 consists of 13 residues. CDR3 in amino acids: CAWSGQGYTEAFF. The DNA for the CDR3 is TGTGCCTGGAGTGGACAGGGGTACACTGAAGCTTTCTTT.

This chain joins TRBV11-2 and TRBJ1-1; 9 nucleotides line up with TRBD1. J gave up 5 bases and V 4 bases, and 11 bases lay outside the gene matches. The CDR3 is 16 residues long. CDR1 and CDR2 from the germline V gene are SGHAT and FQNNGV. CDR3 bases: TGTGCCAGCAGCTATTACCTGGGACAGGGTAGGACTGAAGCTTTCTTT. Translation gives CASSYYLGQGRTEAFF.

The chain is built from TRBV4-3 and TRBJ1-5; TRBD1 aligns across 7 bases. V was pared by 0 bases and J by 7 bases, with 6 bases of the junction left unmatched. Germline V gene data show CDR1 as LGHNA and CDR2 as YSLEER. The CDR3 is 15 amino acids. The CDR3 sequence is CASSQDQGQDQPQHF. The CDR3 DNA sequence: TGCGCCAGCAGCCAAGATCAAGGACAGGACCAGCCCCAGCATTTT.

This sequence joins TRBV11-2 and TRBJ2-7, with a weak D call TRBD2 (6 bases). The germline V and J ends were trimmed by 7 bases and 1 base, with 17 bases remaining between them. Germline V gives CDR1 SGHAT, CDR2 FQNNGV. This CDR3 has 15 residues. The CDR3 is CASTITGDTSYEQYF. CDR3 DNA sequence: TGTGCCAGCACCATTACGGGAGATACGTCCTACGAGCAGTACTTC.

The rearrangement uses TRBV19 and TRBJ1-4; D not certain. The V and J ends lost 1 base and 3 bases respectively, with 6 bases between them. Looked up from germline, CDR1 is LNHDA and CDR2 is SQIVND (reference sequence). The CDR3 has 14 residues. CDR3 amino acids: CASSIVAANEKLFF. Written as DNA, the CDR3 is TGTGCCAGTAGTATAGTAGCTGCTAATGAAAAACTGTTTTTT.

This chain links TRBV3-1 (or the pseudogene TRBV3-2) with TRBJ2-3, with D perhaps TRBD2 (6 bases). The CDR3 spans 15 residues. V lost 0 bases and J 5 bases, leaving 12 bases between the germline ends. The germline CDR1 and CDR2 sequences are LGHDT and YNNKEL (reference sequence). The CDR3 here is CASSQEGGSGDTQYF. CDR3 in DNA: TGTGCCAGCAGCCAAGAAGGAGGGAGTGGAGATACGCAGTATTTT.

This clone was seen a single time. The chain links TRBV18 to TRBJ2-5; 7 bases map to TRBD1. This CDR3 has 14 amino acids. Germline values: CDR1 KGHSH, CDR2 LQKENI. V lost 4 bases, J lost 3 bases, and 5 bases stayed unmatched. CDR3 DNA sequence: TGTGCCAGCTCACTTTACCAGGGGGAAGAGACCCAGTACTTC. This encodes CASSLYQGEETQYF.

This chain connects TRBV30 to TRBJ2-3; 8 bases match TRBD2. This CDR3 spans 15 amino acids. Germline lookup yields CDR1 GTSNPN and CDR2 SVGIG (reference sequence). With V trimmed by 3 bases and J by 1 base, 6 bases remained unmatched. The DNA for the CDR3 is TGTGCCTGGAGCCTTACGGGGGGGGGCACAGATACGCAGTATTTT. This translates into CAWSLTGGGTDTQYF.

This clone came up a few times. The chain is built from TRBV7-9 and TRBJ1-6, with 7 bases identical to TRBD1. V dropped 5 bases and J dropped 10; count of bases not matched to a gene: 11. The CDR3 is made up of 15 amino acids. From germline, CDR1 is SEHNR and CDR2 FQNEAQ (reference sequence). The CDR3 loop is CASSLRDSSRSPLHF. Written as DNA, the CDR3 is TGTGCCAGCAGCCTAAGGGACAGTTCCCGCTCACCCCTCCACTTT. The whole variable domain, filled in from reference TRBV7-9 and TRBJ1-6, reads DTGVSQNPRHKITKRGQNVTFRCDPISEHNRLYWYRQTLGQGPEFLTYFQNEAQLEKSRLLSDRFSAERPKGSFSTLEIQRTEQGDSAMYLCASSLRDSSRSPLHFGNGTRLTVT.

The chain combines TRBV19 with TRBJ1-1, with 8 nucleotides matching TRBD1. CDR1 is LNHDA, CDR2 SQIVND, per germline (reference sequence). The CDR3 totals 13 residues. J was trimmed by 4 bases and V by 3 bases; bases with no gene match: 1. The CDR3 bases are TGTGCCAGTAGTATGACAGGGGTCACTGAAGCTTTCTTT. Its protein product is CASSMTGVTEAFF. Together with reference TRBV19 and TRBJ1-1, the CDR3 gives the full variable domain: DGGITQSPKYLFRKEGQNVTLSCEQNLNHDAMYWYRQDPGQGLRLIYYSQIVNDFQKGDIAEGYSVSREKKESFPLTVTSAQKNPTAFYLCASSMTGVTEAFFGQGTRLTVV.

This rearrangement joins TRBV10-3 to TRBJ2-3; a weak D match, TRBD2 (6 bases). Germline V gene data show CDR1 as ENHRY and CDR2 as SYGVKD. Between the trimmed V and J ends, which lost 4 bases and 6 bases, there was a span of 14 bases. The CDR3 totals 14 residues. In DNA form, the CDR3 reads TGTGCCATCAGTGCCGGGACTGGTGGCGATACGCAGTATTTT. Amino acids: CAISAGTGGDTQYF.

The rearrangement joins TRBV20-1 to TRBJ2-1, with 14 bases lining up with TRBD2. The V gene end was trimmed by 3 bases and the J gene end by 6 bases; junction bases not matched to a gene: 4. The CDR3 consists of 15 residues. Germline CDR1 and CDR2: DFQATT and SNEGSKA (reference sequence). CDR3 DNA sequence: TGCAGTGCTAGTAAGACTAGCGGGGGGGGCAATGAGCAGTTCTTC. Protein sequence: CSASKTSGGGNEQFF.

A single count supports this clone. The V gene is TRBV19, the J gene TRBJ2-1; TRBD1 agrees at 7 bases. The CDR3 loop spans 16 amino acids. Germline V gene lookup returns CDR1 LNHDA and CDR2 SQIVND (reference sequence). Trimming removed 5 bases from V and 3 bases from J; junction bases left unmatched: 10. The CDR3 bases are TGTGCCAGTAGTGCGACCACAGGGGCGAACTACAATGAGCAGTTCTTC. This encodes CASSATTGANYNEQFF.

For this clone: A read error may produce the germline difference seen at one junction end. V is TRBV6-5 and J is TRBJ1-2; D possibly corresponds to TRBD1 (6 bases). Germline CDR1 and CDR2: MNHEY and SVGAGI. This CDR3 is 11 amino acids long. The CDR3 DNA reads TGTGCCAGCAGTTTCGACAGGTCCCCCGCCTTC. Translation: CASSFDRSPAF.

V usage is TRBV11-2 and J usage is TRBJ2-5, with TRBD2 identical over 7 bases. The germline V gene encodes CDR1 SGHAT and CDR2 FQNNGV. After removal of 5 bases from V and 5 bases from J, the junction contained 14 bases not matched to a gene. This CDR3 comprises 16 residues. The CDR3 DNA reads as TGTGCCAGCAGCCCCCTCCTAGGGCGGGAGAAGGAGACCCAGTACTTC. This sequence encodes CASSPLLGREKETQYF.